Here is one T cell receptor (beta chain) with its context. One junction end disagrees with the germline gene, perhaps due to a read error. In TCRdb, the RT-PCR reads were re-called with MiXCR into one record per CDR3 protein. The data show around 700,000 distinct CDR3 sequences, with around 14% seen just once and roughly 4% held by the top ten. CDR1 and CDR2 (germline): DFQATT, SNEGSKA (reference sequence). The CDR3 has 18 residues. The receptor comes from a female donor in good health, serving as a healthy control. The specimen sequenced was memory CD4+ T cells from blood. This chain connects TRBV20-1 to TRBJ2-7; a weak D match, TRBD2 (5 bases). CDR3 nucleotide sequence: TGCAGTGCTAGTCCCGGGTTCAGCGGTACAATCAAGTCCTTCGAGCAGTACTTC. Encoded protein: CSASPGFSGTIKSFEQYF.